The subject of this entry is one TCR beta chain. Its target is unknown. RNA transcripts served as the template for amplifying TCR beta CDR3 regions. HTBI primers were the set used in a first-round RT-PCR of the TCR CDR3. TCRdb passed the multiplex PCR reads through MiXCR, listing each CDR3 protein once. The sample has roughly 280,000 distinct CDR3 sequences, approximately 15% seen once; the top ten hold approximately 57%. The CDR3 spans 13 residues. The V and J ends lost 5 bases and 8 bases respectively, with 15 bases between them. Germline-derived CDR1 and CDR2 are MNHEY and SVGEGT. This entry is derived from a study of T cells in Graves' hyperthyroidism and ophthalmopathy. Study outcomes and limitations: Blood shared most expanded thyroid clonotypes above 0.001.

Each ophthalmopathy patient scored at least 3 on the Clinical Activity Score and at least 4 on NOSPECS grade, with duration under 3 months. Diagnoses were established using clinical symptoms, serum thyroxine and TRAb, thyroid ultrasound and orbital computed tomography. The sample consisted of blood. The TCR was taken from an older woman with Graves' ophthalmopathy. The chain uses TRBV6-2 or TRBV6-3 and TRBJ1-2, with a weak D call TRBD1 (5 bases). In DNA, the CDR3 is TGTGCCAGCAGTCCCCCCAGGGATGGAGGCTACACCTTC. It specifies CASSPPRDGGYTF.